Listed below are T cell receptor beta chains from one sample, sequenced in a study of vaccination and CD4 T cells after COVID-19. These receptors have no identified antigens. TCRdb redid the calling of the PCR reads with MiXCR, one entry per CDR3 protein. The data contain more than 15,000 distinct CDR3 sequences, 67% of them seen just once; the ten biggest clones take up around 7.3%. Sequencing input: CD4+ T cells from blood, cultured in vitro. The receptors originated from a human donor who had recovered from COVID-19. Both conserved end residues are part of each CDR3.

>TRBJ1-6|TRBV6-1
CASRAGTGNSPLHF
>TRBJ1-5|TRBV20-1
CSARGARQGAGSSNQPQHF
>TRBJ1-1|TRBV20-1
CSAPARKGASNTEAFF
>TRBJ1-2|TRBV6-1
CASSPGTRYGYTF
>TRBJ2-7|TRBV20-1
CSAGGRGPKASGRDEQYF
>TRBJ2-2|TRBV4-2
CASSQDSLPDISNTGELFF
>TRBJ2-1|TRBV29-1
CSVEDPTGMIYNEQFF
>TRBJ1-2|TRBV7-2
CASSLGYGVGYGYTF
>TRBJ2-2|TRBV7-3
CASSYGVGELFF
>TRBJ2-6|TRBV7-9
CASSSSGANVLTF
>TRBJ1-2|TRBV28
CASRPRQIKIFSMGYTF
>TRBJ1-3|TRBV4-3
CASSPDGDTIYF
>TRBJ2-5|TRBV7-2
CASSQLAGAYQETQYF
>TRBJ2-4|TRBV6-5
CASSYSAGEVNLAKNIQYF
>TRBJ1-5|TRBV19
CASSRGQGRNQPQHF
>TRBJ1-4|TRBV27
CASREGPTNEKLFF